This T cell receptor (beta chain) originates from a study of blood T cell repertoires in COVID-19. Study overall: Whether acute or convalescent, the COVID-19 samples came from the United States, Italy and Spain. In each case, the material was cDNA or gDNA derived from T cells, B-cell-depleted T cells, or PBMCs.

J was trimmed by 8 bases and V by 1 base; bases with no gene match: 6. The CDR3 spans 15 residues. Germline CDR1 is SEHNR and CDR2 is FQNEAQ (reference sequence). Some clones are missing from TCRdb's copy, which holds only in-frame ones; the method was immunoSEQ multiplex PCR. Of about 210,000 clones listed, roughly 86% were seen once; the top ten hold roughly 7.6%. The sequence was collected from a woman aged 45-65 years with active or convalescent COVID-19. J is TRBJ2-3 and V is TRBV7-9; 10 nucleotides agree with TRBD2. The sequenced material came from peripheral blood. CDR3 in DNA: TGTGCCAGCAGCTTAGGTAATCTAGCGGGGGCTACGCAGTATTTT. Translating it yields CASSLGNLAGATQYF.